This is a list of T cell receptor beta chains from one sample in a study of T-cell memory formation after mild COVID-19. TCRdb ran MiXCR on the 5' RACE reads and lists one entry per CDR3 protein. The sample includes about 340,000 distinct CDR3 sequences, approximately 16% seen only once; the top ten take around 20%. The sequencing sample was made of PBMCs or a T cell subset sorted from them (not recorded which). The receptors here all came from a man between 18 and 29 years old who had mild COVID-19 (a few samples of this study predate the infection). Cell type and time point are not known. The CDR3 runs from the conserved cysteine through the conserved F or W. Each record gives: clone size, D gene, J gene, V gene, CDR3 protein, CDR3 DNA. D genes are given only for firm matches. Clone size, where shown, is once, few, many, or a class for clones that have expanded.

size: few; D: NA; J: TRBJ1-1; V: TRBV7-3; CDR3: CASSKGQTNTEAFF; DNA: TGTGCCAGCAGCAAGGGACAAACTAACACTGAAGCTTTCTTT
size: NA; D: NA; J: TRBJ1-2; V: TRBV5-5; CDR3: CASSYSERGYTF; DNA: TGTGCCAGCAGCTACTCCGAACGGGGCTACACCTTC
size: NA; D: NA; J: TRBJ1-5; V: TRBV12-3/TRBV12-4; CDR3: CASSLGGSLHQPQHF; DNA: TGTGCCAGCAGTTTAGGGGGGAGTCTCCATCAGCCCCAGCATTTT
size: NA; D: NA; J: TRBJ2-3; V: TRBV5-8; CDR3: CASSLEISISGVGTDTQYF; DNA: TGTGCCAGCAGCTTGGAGATTTCAATTTCGGGGGTGGGCACAGATACGCAGTATTTT
size: NA; D: NA; J: TRBJ1-6; V: TRBV18; CDR3: CASSPPAGAHNSPLHF; DNA: TGTGCCAGCTCACCACCGGCAGGGGCCCATAATTCACCCCTCCACTTT
size: NA; D: NA; J: TRBJ1-4; V: TRBV18; CDR3: CASSPGRGQSTNEKLFF; DNA: TGTGCCAGCTCACCTGGCCGGGGCCAATCAACTAATGAAAAACTGTTTTTT
size: NA; D: NA; J: TRBJ2-3; V: TRBV5-6; CDR3: CASSAAAGDTQYF; DNA: TGTGCCAGCAGCGCCGCAGCCGGAGATACGCAGTATTTT
size: NA; D: NA; J: TRBJ1-5; V: TRBV23-1; CDR3: CASSHVQGGNQPQHF; DNA: TGCGCCAGCAGTCACGTACAAGGGGGCAATCAGCCCCAGCATTTT
size: NA; D: NA; J: TRBJ2-5; V: TRBV25-1; CDR3: CASGGWGGLQETQYF; DNA: TGTGCCAGCGGGGGCTGGGGGGGGCTCCAAGAGACCCAGTACTTC
size: NA; D: TRBD1; J: TRBJ2-1; V: TRBV7-2; CDR3: CASSRDRGSNEQFF; DNA: TGTGCCAGCAGCCGGGACAGGGGGAGCAATGAGCAGTTCTTC
size: NA; D: NA; J: TRBJ2-2; V: TRBV13; CDR3: CASSSLSRRGGTGELFF; DNA: TGTGCCAGCAGCTCCCTTTCGCGGAGGGGTGGCACCGGGGAGCTGTTTTTT
size: few; D: NA; J: TRBJ1-1; V: TRBV7-8; CDR3: CASSSRAGVNTEAFF; DNA: TGTGCCAGCAGTTCCAGAGCAGGGGTGAACACTGAAGCTTTCTTT
size: NA; D: TRBD1; J: TRBJ1-4; V: TRBV6-6; CDR3: CASSYAGGTNEKLFF; DNA: TGTGCCAGCAGTTATGCAGGGGGCACTAATGAAAAACTGTTTTTT
size: few; D: TRBD2; J: TRBJ2-1; V: TRBV5-6; CDR3: CASSSWARTSGENEQFF; DNA: TGTGCCAGCAGTTCCTGGGCCAGGACTAGCGGGGAGAATGAGCAGTTCTTC
size: many; D: TRBD1; J: TRBJ1-1; V: TRBV11-2; CDR3: CASSPLGTGDGTEAFF; DNA: TGTGCCAGCAGCCCCTTGGGGACAGGGGACGGGACTGAAGCTTTCTTT
size: many; D: NA; J: TRBJ1-2; V: TRBV12-3/TRBV12-4; CDR3: CASSSRLSYGYTF; DNA: TGTGCCAGCAGTTCCAGGCTTTCCTATGGCTACACCTTC
size: few; D: NA; J: TRBJ1-2; V: TRBV7-9; CDR3: CASSLAPVRHGYTF; DNA: TGTGCCAGCAGCTTAGCCCCCGTCCGCCATGGCTACACCTTC
size: few; D: TRBD1; J: TRBJ1-1; V: TRBV19; CDR3: CASSMGQGIEAFF; DNA: TGTGCCAGTAGTATGGGACAGGGTATTGAAGCTTTCTTT
size: few; D: TRBD1; J: TRBJ2-5; V: TRBV20-1; CDR3: CSARGGGKTFQYF; DNA: TGCAGTGCTAGAGGAGGGGGCAAGACATTCCAGTACTTC
size: few; D: TRBD2; J: TRBJ2-1; V: TRBV7-6; CDR3: CASSLGGGVSYNEQFF; DNA: TGTGCCAGCAGCTTAGGTGGGGGGGTCTCCTACAATGAGCAGTTCTTC
size: NA; D: NA; J: TRBJ2-3; V: TRBV4-3; CDR3: CASSQVWTDHTQYF; DNA: TGCGCCAGCAGCCAAGTTTGGACGGACCATACGCAGTATTTT
size: few; D: NA; J: TRBJ1-1; V: TRBV12-3/TRBV12-4; CDR3: CASRIEVNTEAFF; DNA: TGTGCCAGCAGGATAGAAGTGAACACTGAAGCTTTCTTT
size: NA; D: NA; J: TRBJ2-3; V: TRBV9; CDR3: CASSPQPTADTQYF; DNA: TGTGCCAGCAGCCCCCAGCCCACCGCAGATACGCAGTATTTT
size: many; D: TRBD1; J: TRBJ2-1; V: TRBV25-1; CDR3: CASSEPRTGDNEQFF; DNA: TGTGCCAGCAGTGAACCTCGGACAGGGGACAATGAGCAGTTCTTC
size: many; D: TRBD1; J: TRBJ1-2; V: TRBV12-3/TRBV12-4; CDR3: CASSPDREYGYTF; DNA: TGTGCCAGCAGTCCGGACAGGGAATATGGCTACACCTTC
size: NA; D: NA; J: TRBJ2-3; V: TRBV6-2/TRBV6-3; CDR3: CATTTNTDTQYF; DNA: TGTGCCACCACGACGAACACAGATACGCAGTATTTT
size: NA; D: NA; J: TRBJ2-5; V: TRBV11-2; CDR3: CASSMSTGFQETQYF; DNA: TGTGCCAGCAGCATGAGCACAGGATTCCAAGAGACCCAGTACTTC
size: many; D: NA; J: TRBJ1-1; V: TRBV5-1; CDR3: CASSFSANTEAFF; DNA: TGCGCCAGCAGCTTCTCAGCGAACACTGAAGCTTTCTTT